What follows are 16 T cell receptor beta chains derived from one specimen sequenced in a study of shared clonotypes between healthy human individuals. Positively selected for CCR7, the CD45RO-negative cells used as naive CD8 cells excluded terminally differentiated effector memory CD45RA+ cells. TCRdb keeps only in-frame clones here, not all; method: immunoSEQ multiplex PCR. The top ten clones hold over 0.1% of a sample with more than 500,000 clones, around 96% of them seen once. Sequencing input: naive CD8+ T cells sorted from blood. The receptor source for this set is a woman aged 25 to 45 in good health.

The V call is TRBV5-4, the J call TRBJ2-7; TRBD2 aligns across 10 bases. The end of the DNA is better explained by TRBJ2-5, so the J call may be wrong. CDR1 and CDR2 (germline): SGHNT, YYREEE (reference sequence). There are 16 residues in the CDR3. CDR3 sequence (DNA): TGTGCCAGCAGCGGAGGACTAGCGGATATCCAAGAGACCCAGTACTTC. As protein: CASSGGLADIQETQYF.

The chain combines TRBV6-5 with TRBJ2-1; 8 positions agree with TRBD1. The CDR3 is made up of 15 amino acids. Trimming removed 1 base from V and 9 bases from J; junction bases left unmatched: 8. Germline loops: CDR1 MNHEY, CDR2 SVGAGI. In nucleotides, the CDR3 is TGTGCCAGCAGTTACTTAATACAGGGGGAAGGTGAGCAGTTCTTC. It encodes CASSYLIQGEGEQFF.

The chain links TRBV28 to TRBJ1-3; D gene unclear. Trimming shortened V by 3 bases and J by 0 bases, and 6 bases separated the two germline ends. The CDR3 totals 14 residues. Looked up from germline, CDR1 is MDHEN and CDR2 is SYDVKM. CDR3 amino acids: CASSLALSGNTIYF. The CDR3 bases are TGTGCCAGCAGTTTGGCCCTCTCTGGAAACACCATATATTTT. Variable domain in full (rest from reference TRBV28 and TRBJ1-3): DVKVTQSSRYLVKRTGEKVFLECVQDMDHENMFWYRQDPGLGLRLIYFSYDVKMKEKGDIPEGYSVSREKKERFSLILESASTNQTSMYLCASSLALSGNTIYFGEGSWLTVV.

The CDR3 is CASSSQRAPGWQRTSGANVLTF. The DNA for the CDR3 is TGTGCCAGCAGTTCTCAAAGGGCCCCGGGGTGGCAGAGAACCTCTGGGGCCAACGTCCTGACTTTC. This chain uses TRBV7-8 with TRBJ2-6; a possible D gene is TRBD2 (5 bases). The CDR3 runs to 22 residues. V was trimmed by 6 bases and J by 0 bases, leaving 30 bases between them. In germline, CDR1 is SGHVS, CDR2 FQNEAQ.

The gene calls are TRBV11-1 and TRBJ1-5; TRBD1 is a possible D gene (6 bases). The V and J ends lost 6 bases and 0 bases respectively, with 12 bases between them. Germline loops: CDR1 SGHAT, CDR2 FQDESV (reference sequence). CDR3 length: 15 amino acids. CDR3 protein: CASRRTVDSNQPQHF. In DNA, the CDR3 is TGTGCCAGCAGGCGGACAGTTGATAGCAATCAGCCCCAGCATTTT.

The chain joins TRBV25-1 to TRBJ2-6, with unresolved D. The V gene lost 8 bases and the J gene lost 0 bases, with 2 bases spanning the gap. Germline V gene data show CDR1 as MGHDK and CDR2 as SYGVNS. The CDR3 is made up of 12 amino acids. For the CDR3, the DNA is TGTGCCAGCCACTCTGGGGCCAACGTCCTGACTTTC. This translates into CASHSGANVLTF.

The CDR3 nucleotides are TGTGCCAGCAGCCAAGTGGGATTCGGGAGTACTTACGAGCAGTACTTC. Its protein is CASSQVGFGSTYEQYF. This sequence joins TRBV4-2 and TRBJ2-5; possible D gene TRBD2, 6 bases. Near its end, the DNA agrees better with TRBJ2-7, so the J call may be wrong. CDR1 LGHNA and CDR2 YNFKEQ come from the germline V gene. The CDR3 length is 16 residues.

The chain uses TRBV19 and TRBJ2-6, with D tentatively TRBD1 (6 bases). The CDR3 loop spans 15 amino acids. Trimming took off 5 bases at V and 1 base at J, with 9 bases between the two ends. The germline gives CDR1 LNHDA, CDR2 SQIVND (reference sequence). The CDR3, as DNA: TGTGCCAGTAGTCAAACAGGGTCTGGGGCCAACGTCCTGACTTTC. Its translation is CASSQTGSGANVLTF.

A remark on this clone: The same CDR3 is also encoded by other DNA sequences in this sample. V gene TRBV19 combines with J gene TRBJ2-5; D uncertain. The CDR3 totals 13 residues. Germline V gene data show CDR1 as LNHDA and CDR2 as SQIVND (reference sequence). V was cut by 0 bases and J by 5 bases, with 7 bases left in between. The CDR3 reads CASSIDNEETQYF. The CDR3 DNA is TGTGCCAGTAGTATAGATAATGAGGAGACCCAGTACTTC.

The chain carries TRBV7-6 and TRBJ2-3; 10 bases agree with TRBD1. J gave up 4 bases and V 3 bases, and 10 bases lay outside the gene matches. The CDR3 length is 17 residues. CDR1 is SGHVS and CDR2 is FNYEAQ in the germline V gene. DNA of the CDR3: TGTGCCAGCAGCTTGGGTGAGACAGGGGGCCTAGCAGATACGCAGTATTTT. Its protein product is CASSLGETGGLADTQYF.

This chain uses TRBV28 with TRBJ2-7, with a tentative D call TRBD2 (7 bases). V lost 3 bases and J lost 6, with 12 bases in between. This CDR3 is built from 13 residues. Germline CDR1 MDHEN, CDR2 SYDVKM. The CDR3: CASSFRGAGEQYF. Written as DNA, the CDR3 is TGTGCCAGCAGTTTCCGGGGGGCGGGCGAGCAGTACTTC.

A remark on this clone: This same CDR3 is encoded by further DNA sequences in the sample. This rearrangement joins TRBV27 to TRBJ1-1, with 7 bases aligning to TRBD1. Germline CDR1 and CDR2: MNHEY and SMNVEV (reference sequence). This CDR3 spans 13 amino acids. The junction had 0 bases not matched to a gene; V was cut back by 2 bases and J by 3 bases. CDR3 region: CASSLDRDTEAFF. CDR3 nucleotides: TGTGCCAGCAGTTTAGACAGGGACACTGAAGCTTTCTTT.

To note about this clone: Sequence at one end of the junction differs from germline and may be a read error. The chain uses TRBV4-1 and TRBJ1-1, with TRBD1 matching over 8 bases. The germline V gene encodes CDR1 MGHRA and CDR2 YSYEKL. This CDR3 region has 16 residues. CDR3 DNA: TGCGCCAGCGGCCAAGTGGGACAGGCCGCGGGGACTGAAGCTTTCTTT. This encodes CASGQVGQAAGTEAFF.

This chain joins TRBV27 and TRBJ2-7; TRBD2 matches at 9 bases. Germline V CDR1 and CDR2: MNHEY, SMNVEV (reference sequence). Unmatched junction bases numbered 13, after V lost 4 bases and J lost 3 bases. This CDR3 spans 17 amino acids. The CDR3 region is CASSSRGGSGSYYEQYF. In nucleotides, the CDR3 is TGTGCCAGCAGTTCCCGGGGGGGTAGCGGGAGTTACTACGAGCAGTACTTC.

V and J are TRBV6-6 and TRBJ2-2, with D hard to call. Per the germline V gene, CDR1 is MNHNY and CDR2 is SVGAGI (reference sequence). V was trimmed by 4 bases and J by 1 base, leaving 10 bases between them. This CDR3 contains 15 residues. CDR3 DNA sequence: TGTGCCAGCAGTTTGGAGTCGGGGAACACCGGGGAGCTGTTTTTT. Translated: CASSLESGNTGELFF.

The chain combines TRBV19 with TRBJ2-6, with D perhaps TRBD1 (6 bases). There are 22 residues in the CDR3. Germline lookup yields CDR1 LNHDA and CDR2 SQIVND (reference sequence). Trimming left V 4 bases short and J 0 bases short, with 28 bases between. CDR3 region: CASSRKGHDMGLWPSGANVLTF. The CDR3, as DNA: TGTGCCAGTAGTAGAAAGGGACACGATATGGGCCTGTGGCCCTCTGGGGCCAACGTCCTGACTTTC.